This record covers a single TCR beta chain. Amplification used 60 Vbeta primers and 13 Jbeta primers. The method was immunoSEQ multiplex PCR; TCRdb's version includes in-frame clones alone and lacks a portion of them. This table holds approximately 120,000 clones. The sample comes from a study of cytomegalovirus exposure and HLA in healthy donors. The TCR was taken from a man aged 25 to 40 in good health and CMV-seronegative. The sequencing sample was made of PBMCs.

CDR3 protein: CASRARAGYGYTF. CDR3 DNA: TGTGCCAGCAGGGCCAGGGCGGGATATGGCTACACCTTC. The V and J genes are TRBV7-8 and TRBJ1-2, with D perhaps matching TRBD1 (5 bases). CDR1 and CDR2 (germline): SGHVS, FQNEAQ. Trimming stripped 6 bases from V and 5 bases from J, with 13 bases between. CDR3 length: 13 amino acids.